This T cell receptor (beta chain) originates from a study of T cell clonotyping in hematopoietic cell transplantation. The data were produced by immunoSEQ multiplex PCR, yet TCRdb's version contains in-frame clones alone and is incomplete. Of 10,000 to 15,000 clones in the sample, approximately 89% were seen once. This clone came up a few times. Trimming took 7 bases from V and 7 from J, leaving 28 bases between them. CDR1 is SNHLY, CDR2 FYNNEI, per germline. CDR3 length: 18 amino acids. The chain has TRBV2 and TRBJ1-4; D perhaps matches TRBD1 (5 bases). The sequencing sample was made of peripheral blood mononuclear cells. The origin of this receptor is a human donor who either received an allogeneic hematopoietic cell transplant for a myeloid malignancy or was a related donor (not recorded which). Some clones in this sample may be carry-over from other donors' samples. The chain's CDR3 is CASKKGRTGGGVGEKLFF. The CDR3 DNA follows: TGTGCCAGCAAGAAAGGCCGAACGGGTGGGGGAGTCGGTGAAAAACTGTTTTTT.